This TCR beta chain was documented in a study of siplizumab effects on memory and regulatory T cells. Turning to this clone: The antigen remains undetermined. A much larger clone differs from this one at a single base, so this may be a read error. In the same sample, other DNA sequences code for this CDR3.

General study results and limits: It was not possible to assign a naive or memory phenotype to roughly 80-97% of proliferating CD4+ or CD8+ clones. Siplizumab significantly brought down the alloreactive sequences that trace back to unstimulated CD4+ memory cells.

It was 85,000 to 100,000 TCR templates that were assayed per sample. The assay was immunoSEQ multiplex PCR, and TCRdb's table has in-frame clones only and misses some. The top ten clones hold roughly 7.8% of a sample with 13,000 to 15,000 clones, roughly 40% of them seen once. Coculturing of the mixed lymphocyte reaction cells was performed at 37°C for around six days. Deletions cut 6 bases from V and 0 bases from J, with 12 bases between. CDR3 size: 14 residues. Germline CDR1 is MNHEY and CDR2 is SVGAGI. This clonotype originated in a human donor in good health; the cells came from an allogeneic mixed lymphocyte reaction. Some clones in this sample may be carry-over from other donors' samples. The rearrangement joins TRBV6-5 to TRBJ2-7, with D maybe TRBD1 (6 bases). The sequencing sample was made of CFSE-low (dividing) CD4+ T cells sorted from an allogeneic mixed lymphocyte reaction. CDR3 protein: CASSPGTTSYEQYF. The CDR3, as DNA: TGTGCCAGCAGCCCTGGGACAACCTCCTACGAGCAGTACTTC.